This TCR beta chain emerged from a study of cytomegalovirus exposure and HLA in healthy donors. Study outcomes and limitations: TRBV6-2, TRBV6-3 and other indistinguishable V segments were excluded. The study found most TCR sequences rare, yet found some public TCRs in many donors. In a later analysis, HLA-C alleles had the fewest associated TCRs, DRB1 alleles the most. As was reported, the classifier diagnosed cytomegalovirus status with high specificity and sensitivity.

Regarding this clone: Its antigen is undetermined.

The PCR employed 60 Vbeta primers together with 13 Jbeta primers. Sequencing was performed with immunoSEQ multiplex PCR; in TCRdb, only in-frame clones are kept and a portion is missing. The sample includes about 270,000 clones, around 65% of them seen just once. There are 11 residues in the CDR3. From germline, CDR1 is SGDLS and CDR2 YYNGEE. With 0 bases removed from V and 12 bases from J, the gap between germline ends came to 9 bases. The sample taken for sequencing was PBMCs. This TCR was recovered from a female donor in good health and CMV-seronegative. This chain uses TRBV9 with TRBJ1-1; a possible D gene is TRBD1 (5 bases). CDR3 protein: CASSVGGRTFF. CDR3 DNA: TGTGCCAGCAGCGTAGGGGGGAGGACTTTCTTT.